This T cell receptor beta chain was profiled in a study of T-cell reconstitution after alpha-beta-depleted transplantation in children. Study-wide findings and caveats: When one year had passed after transplant, most T-cell counts and diversity came from newly produced T cells.

This clonotype was counted only a few times. Its antigen is undetermined. This sample's TCRbeta library carried unique molecular identifier barcodes. One entry per CDR3 protein results from TCRdb running MiXCR on the PCR reads. The sample lists about 580,000 distinct CDR3 sequences; 23% were seen once. J was trimmed by 0 bases and V by 4 bases; bases with no gene match: 3. The germline V gene encodes CDR1 SQVTM and CDR2 ANQGSEA. CDR3 length: 14 residues. The TCR sequence derives from a boy under two years old who had a stem cell transplant for acute myeloid leukemia, so the T cells may come from the graft donor. V gene TRBV29-1 combines with J gene TRBJ1-5, with 7 bases aligning to TRBD1. Source: PBMCs, mostly from graft donor cells, taken 360 days after TCRalphabeta/CD19-depleted stem cell transplant. CDR3 in DNA: TGCAGCGTTGTCAGGGGGTATAGCAATCAGCCCCAGCATTTT. Translated: CSVVRGYSNQPQHF. Based on the CDR3 plus reference TRBV29-1 and TRBJ1-5, the full variable domain is SAVISQKPSRDICQRGTSLTIQCQVDSQVTMMFWYRQQPGQSLTLIATANQGSEATYESGFVIDKFPISRPNLTFSTLTVSNMSPEDSSIYLCSVVRGYSNQPQHFGDGTRLSIL.